A single TCR beta chain is shown here with its context. Researchers used genomic DNA as the template to profile TCR beta VDJ and CDR3. Using its own MiXCR run on the reads, TCRdb lists one record per CDR3 protein. Here the sample spans about 160,000 distinct CDR3 sequences, about two thirds being singletons. The CDR3 totals 14 residues. Between the trimmed V and J ends, which lost 3 bases and 8 bases, there was a span of 13 bases. These data belong to a study of CD8+CD57+ T cells in acquired aplastic anemia. An expansion of CD8+CD57+ cells by flow cytometry had been shown in patients chosen for sequencing.

The chain is built from TRBV12-3 or TRBV12-4 and TRBJ2-2; D call uncertain. The receptor was derived from a human donor with aplastic anemia. Material for sequencing was sorted CD4+, CD8+, or CD8+CD57+ T cells (not recorded which) from PBMCs. In DNA form, the CDR3 reads TGTGCCAGCAGTTTCGACCTCAGCAGGGGGGAGCTGTTTTTT. Amino acids: CASSFDLSRGELFF.